Below are 31 T cell receptor beta chains sequenced from a single sample in a study of blood T cells in healthy people across ages. A second PCR of roughly 7 to 11 cycles used a sample-barcoded 5' primer and a J-beta primer mix. One entry per CDR3 protein results from TCRdb running MiXCR on the 5' RACE reads. The data hold over 1.5 million distinct CDR3 sequences, with about 50% observed a single time. The sequencing input was blood. These TCRs come from a woman aged 40-49 years in good health.

Comments on this clonotype: The junction does not match germline at one end; this may be a read error. The chain joins TRBV15 to TRBJ2-4; TRBD1 matches 7 bases. From germline, CDR1 is LNHNV and CDR2 YYDKDF (reference sequence). CDR3 length equals 15 residues. CDR3 sequence: CAATERQGGKTIQYF. The CDR3 DNA follows: TGTGCCGCCACCGAAAGACAGGGCGGCAAAACCATTCAGTACTTC.

The CDR3 DNA reads TGCGCCAGCAGCCAAGATTCGGGACTAGCAGATTACAATGAGCAGTTCTTC. Translation: CASSQDSGLADYNEQFF. The rearrangement joins TRBV4-3 to TRBJ2-1; 9 nucleotides match TRBD2. Germline CDR1 LGHNA, CDR2 YSLEER. This CDR3 is built from 17 residues. V lost 0 bases and J lost 4; bases outside the gene matches: 7.

CDR3 in amino acids: CASSTDREDSYEQYF. In nucleotides, the CDR3 is TGTGCCAGCAGCACCGACAGGGAAGACTCCTACGAGCAGTACTTC. The chain employs TRBV28 and TRBJ2-7; 7 bases map to TRBD1. The CDR3 totals 15 residues. Trimming at V came to 6 bases and at J to 0 bases, leaving 8 bases not matched to a gene. Germline CDR1 is MDHEN and CDR2 is SYDVKM.

This clonotype was seen more than once but under ten times. The J gene is TRBJ2-7, the V gene TRBV27; 7 bases line up with TRBD1. This CDR3 is 14 amino acids long. The germline CDR1 and CDR2 sequences are MNHEY and SMNVEV (reference sequence). Trimming cost V 6 bases and J 6 bases; bases outside gene matches: 11. CDR3: CASREGTDLREQYF. DNA of the CDR3: TGTGCCAGCAGAGAGGGGACAGACCTTCGCGAGCAGTACTTC.

The gene calls are TRBV6-2 or TRBV6-3 and TRBJ1-5; D call uncertain. Trimming removed 5 bases from V and 4 bases from J, with 18 bases in between. The length of the CDR3 is 16 residues. Germline V gene sequence: CDR1 MNHEY, CDR2 SVGEGT. The CDR3 loop is CASSRASGPSNQPQHF. The CDR3 coding sequence is TGTGCCAGCAGTAGGGCCAGCGGCCCCTCGAATCAGCCCCAGCATTTT.

This clonotype was recorded only once. The rearrangement links TRBV18 to TRBJ2-1, with D perhaps being TRBD1 or TRBD2 (5 bases each). There are 16 residues in the CDR3. Trimming left V 4 bases short and J 0 bases short, with 13 bases between. The germline V gene has CDR1 KGHSH and CDR2 LQKENI. CDR3 coding DNA: TGTGCCAGCTCACGAGGTTGGGGGAGCTCCTACAATGAGCAGTTCTTC. Translated: CASSRGWGSSYNEQFF. The whole variable domain, filled in from reference TRBV18 and TRBJ2-1, reads NAGVMQNPRHLVRRRGQEARLRCSPMKGHSHVYWYRQLPEEGLKFMVYLQKENIIDESGMPKERFSAEFPKEGPSILRIQQVVRGDSAAYFCASSRGWGSSYNEQFFGPGTRLTVL.

This clonotype was seen just once. The chain is built from TRBV11-2 and TRBJ2-7, with TRBD1 identical over 7 bases. Germline CDR1 and CDR2: SGHAT and FQNNGV. The CDR3 sequence is 14 residues long. Trimming at V came to 3 bases and at J to 5 bases, leaving 7 bases not matched to a gene. This CDR3 reads CASSFDRVVHEQYF. The CDR3 DNA reads TGTGCCAGCAGCTTTGACAGGGTGGTCCACGAGCAGTACTTC.

The genes are TRBV11-2 and TRBJ2-3; 7 bases fit TRBD2. The CDR3 runs 16 residues. Germline values: CDR1 SGHAT, CDR2 FQNNGV. V trimming: 2 bases; J trimming: 7 bases; junction bases outside the gene matches: 12. In DNA form, the CDR3 reads TGTGCCAGCAGCTTATCGGCCTTGGGGGGGGGTCATACGCAGTATTTT. It codes for CASSLSALGGGHTQYF.

Only a few counts were recorded for this clonotype. The rearrangement links TRBV7-8 to TRBJ2-3; D perhaps matches TRBD2 (7 bases). The germline V gene encodes CDR1 SGHVS and CDR2 FQNEAQ. V lost 1 base and J lost 4, with 18 bases in between. This CDR3 is 17 amino acids long. CDR3 DNA sequence: TGTGCCAGCAGCTTAGTATTCGGGGGCGGGGGAGCAGATACGCAGTATTTT. As protein: CASSLVFGGGGADTQYF.

This clonotype appeared a few times. V and J are TRBV29-1 and TRBJ2-1; no reliable D call. Germline V gene data show CDR1 as SQVTM and CDR2 as ANQGSEA. This CDR3 region has 15 residues. V shed 2 bases and J shed 0 bases, with 11 bases lying between them. CDR3 in DNA: TGCAGCGTTGAATTGGTACAGAGCTCCTACAATGAGCAGTTCTTC. Translated: CSVELVQSSYNEQFF.

The chain combines TRBV28 with TRBJ2-7; 7 bases agree with TRBD1. Germline V lookup: CDR1 MDHEN, CDR2 SYDVKM. The V segment lost 5 bases and the J segment 0 bases; nucleotides outside the gene matches: 4. The CDR3 contains 14 residues. CDR3 nucleotides: TGTGCCAGCAGTGTCAGGGGGAGCTCCTACGAGCAGTACTTC. It is translated as CASSVRGSSYEQYF.

This rearrangement joins TRBV5-1 to TRBJ2-5; D is unresolved. The CDR3 length is 12 residues. V lost 8 bases and J lost 4, with 12 bases in between. Germline CDR1 reads SGHRS; CDR2 reads YFSETQ. The CDR3 sequence is CASRKERETQYF. DNA for the CDR3: TGCGCCAGTAGGAAAGAGAGAGAGACCCAGTACTTC.

This clonotype was recorded a few times. V and J are TRBV29-1 and TRBJ2-1; TRBD2 agrees at 16 bases. From germline, CDR1 is SQVTM and CDR2 ANQGSEA. CDR3 length: 21 amino acids. V gave up 2 bases and J gave up 3 bases; unmatched junction bases: 16. The CDR3 nucleotides read TGCAGCGTTGAAAGGGTCGGGGGGACTAGCGGGGGGGCGGTAATCTACAATGAGCAGTTCTTC. Translated: CSVERVGGTSGGAVIYNEQFF.

The chain links TRBV20-1 to TRBJ2-5; 11 bases map to TRBD2. The germline gives CDR1 DFQATT, CDR2 SNEGSKA (reference sequence). Unmatched junction bases numbered 9, after V lost 1 base and J lost 5 bases. This CDR3 has 16 residues. CDR3 nucleotide sequence: TGCAGTGCTAGAGTAACTAGCGGGGGACCCCGGGAGACCCAGTACTTC. It yields the protein CSARVTSGGPRETQYF.

The rearrangement uses TRBV10-3 and TRBJ2-3; 7 nucleotides align to TRBD1. J lost 2 bases, V lost 3 bases, and 2 bases had no gene match. CDR3 length: 14 residues. CDR1 is ENHRY, CDR2 SYGVKD, per germline. CDR3 region: CAISDGTDTDTQYF. CDR3 bases: TGTGCCATCAGTGACGGGACAGACACAGATACGCAGTATTTT.

This clonotype was counted at least ten times. At one end the junction does not follow the germline gene, possibly because of a read error. J is TRBJ2-7 and V is TRBV5-1, with TRBD2 matching 8 bases. Germline CDR1 is SGHRS and CDR2 is YFSETQ. This CDR3 is built from 14 residues. The CDR3 here is CASSLAGTTYEQYF. The CDR3 region has the DNA TGTGCCAGCAGTTTAGCGGGGACGACCTACGAGCAGTACTTC.

In this sample, this clonotype turned up a few times. CDR3 amino acids: CASIQTRYNEQFF. The CDR3 DNA reads TGTGCCAGCATCCAAACAAGGTACAATGAGCAGTTCTTC. V is TRBV28 and J is TRBJ2-1, with D hard to call. Trimming pared 7 bases from V and 4 bases from J, leaving 11 bases between. Germline V gene sequence: CDR1 MDHEN, CDR2 SYDVKM. The CDR3 length is 13 residues.

The chain recombines TRBV7-9 with TRBJ1-2; D gene uncertain. The CDR3 has 14 amino acids. The V gene lost 1 base and the J gene lost 5 bases, with 11 bases spanning the gap. Germline CDR1 and CDR2: SEHNR and FQNEAQ (reference sequence). CDR3 sequence: CASSLGALRYGYTF. In DNA form, the CDR3 reads TGTGCCAGCAGCTTAGGAGCCCTGAGGTATGGCTACACCTTC.

A few counts support this clonotype. The chain couples TRBV7-2 to TRBJ2-7; D is uncertain. The CDR3 contains 11 residues. With 3 bases removed from V and 12 bases from J, the gap between germline ends came to 12 bases. CDR1 and CDR2 from the germline V gene are SGHTA and FQGNSA. The CDR3: CASSFGQDLYF. The CDR3 coding sequence is TGTGCCAGCAGCTTCGGGCAGGATCTGTACTTC.

This clonotype was observed a few times. The V gene is TRBV28, the J gene TRBJ2-5; D ambiguous. From germline, CDR1 is MDHEN and CDR2 SYDVKM. CDR3 size: 13 residues. V lost 3 bases and J 1 base, leaving 6 bases between the germline ends. The CDR3 DNA reads as TGTGCCAGCAGTTTCAAATTCCAAGAGACCCAGTACTTC. Its translation: CASSFKFQETQYF. The full variable domain, its missing parts supplied by reference TRBV28 and TRBJ2-5, is DVKVTQSSRYLVKRTGEKVFLECVQDMDHENMFWYRQDPGLGLRLIYFSYDVKMKEKGDIPEGYSVSREKKERFSLILESASTNQTSMYLCASSFKFQETQYFGPGTRLLVL.

Notes on this clonotype: This may be a read error, as it is one base from a much larger clone. The V call is TRBV7-2, the J call TRBJ1-2, with unresolved D. The germline gives CDR1 SGHTA, CDR2 FQGNSA. The CDR3 totals 13 residues. Between the trimmed V and J ends, which lost 5 bases and 4 bases, there was a span of 11 bases. In DNA form, the CDR3 reads TGTGCCAGCAGCGTAGGACCGACCTATGGCTACACCTTC. It encodes CASSVGPTYGYTF.

The V gene is TRBV7-2, the J gene TRBJ1-1, with TRBD1 matching over 10 bases. The CDR3 is 16 residues long. V lost 4 bases and J lost 3; bases outside the gene matches: 8. Germline CDR1 and CDR2: SGHTA and FQGNSA. The CDR3 DNA reads TGTGCCAGCAGCTCGCCGGGACAGGGGTCTGACACTGAAGCTTTCTTT. Protein product: CASSSPGQGSDTEAFF. Variable domain in full (rest from reference TRBV7-2 and TRBJ1-1): GAGVSQSPSNKVTEKGKDVELRCDPISGHTALYWYRQSLGQGLEFLIYFQGNSAPDKSGLPSDRFSAERTGGSVSTLTIQRTQQEDSAVYLCASSSPGQGSDTEAFFGQGTRLTVV.

The V call is TRBV10-3, the J call TRBJ2-5, with 9 bases aligning to TRBD1. V dropped 0 bases and J dropped 5; count of bases not matched to a gene: 4. CDR1 ENHRY and CDR2 SYGVKD come from the germline V gene. The CDR3 length is 15 residues. The CDR3: CAISESGQGVETQYF. The CDR3 DNA reads as TGTGCCATCAGTGAGTCGGGACAGGGTGTGGAGACCCAGTACTTC.

V gene TRBV6-5 combines with J gene TRBJ2-1, with 9 bases lining up with TRBD2. In germline, CDR1 is MNHEY, CDR2 SVGAGI. Unmatched junction bases numbered 5, after V lost 2 bases and J lost 9 bases. The CDR3 length is 14 residues. The CDR3 here is CASSYGGGACEQFF. CDR3 nucleotides: TGTGCCAGCAGTTACGGCGGGGGGGCCTGTGAGCAGTTCTTC.

This rearrangement joins TRBV9 to TRBJ1-2; maybe TRBD1 (6 bases). Germline CDR1 reads SGDLS; CDR2 reads YYNGEE. The CDR3 has 13 residues. Between the trimmed V and J ends, which lost 0 bases and 12 bases, there was a span of 15 bases. Here the CDR3 DNA reads TGTGCCAGCAGCGTAGCCAAGACCGCAGGGGACACCTTC. The encoded protein is CASSVAKTAGDTF.

V gene TRBV14 combines with J gene TRBJ2-7; D is undetermined. V was clipped by 1 base and J by 0 bases, with 10 bases between them. This CDR3 has 15 amino acids. Germline V gives CDR1 SGHDN, CDR2 FVKESK. CDR3 DNA: TGTGCCAGCAGCCAAGCACAGTGGGGCTCCTACGAGCAGTACTTC. As protein: CASSQAQWGSYEQYF.

V gene TRBV5-1 combines with J gene TRBJ2-3, with TRBD1 matching over 9 bases. V dropped 2 bases and J dropped 2; count of bases not matched to a gene: 6. The CDR3 extends over 16 amino acids. CDR1 and CDR2 (germline): SGHRS, YFSETQ. Here the CDR3 DNA reads TGCGCCAGCAGCTTTGATGGACAGGGGAACACAGATACGCAGTATTTT. Translation: CASSFDGQGNTDTQYF. Full variable domain (rest looked up from reference TRBV5-1 and TRBJ2-3): KAGVTQTPRYLIKTRGQQVTLSCSPISGHRSVSWYQQTPGQGLQFLFEYFSETQRNKGNFPGRFSGRQFSNSRSEMNVSTLELGDSALYLCASSFDGQGNTDTQYFGPGTRLTVL.

The V and J genes are TRBV25-1 and TRBJ1-1; 7 nucleotides agree with TRBD1. With V trimmed by 6 bases and J by 1 base, 5 bases remained unmatched. CDR3 length: 14 residues. Germline-derived CDR1 and CDR2 are MGHDK and SYGVNS. CDR3 coding DNA: TGTGCCAGCAGGTCCCGGGACAGGAACACTGAAGCTTTCTTT. Protein product: CASRSRDRNTEAFF.

The chain couples TRBV20-1 to TRBJ2-6; no clear D. Trimming removed 1 base at V and 2 bases at J, with 9 bases between. Germline loops: CDR1 DFQATT, CDR2 SNEGSKA (reference sequence). This CDR3 comprises 15 residues. The CDR3 sequence is CSARGRATGANVLTF. The CDR3 nucleotides read TGCAGTGCTAGAGGACGGGCAACTGGGGCCAACGTCCTGACTTTC.

The rearrangement uses TRBV27 and TRBJ2-7, with a tentative D call TRBD2 (7 bases). The J call may be wrong; the DNA end is better matched by TRBJ2-5. CDR1 is MNHEY and CDR2 is SMNVEV in the germline V gene (reference sequence). The CDR3 totals 15 residues. CDR3 in amino acids: CASSFGGHVGETQYF. The DNA of the CDR3 is TGTGCCAGCAGTTTCGGGGGGCACGTTGGGGAGACCCAGTACTTC.

The rearrangement links TRBV24-1 to TRBJ2-1; 13 bases agree with TRBD2. Germline loops: CDR1 KGHDR, CDR2 SFDVKD. CDR3 length equals 15 residues. V was clipped by 2 bases and J by 7 bases; unmatched bases: 1. CDR3 loop: CATSDSGLAGNEQFF. CDR3 bases: TGTGCCACCAGTGATTCGGGACTAGCGGGGAATGAGCAGTTCTTC.